The entry below gives a single TCR beta chain sequence along with its context. This specimen belongs to a study of blood T cell repertoires in COVID-19. Overall study: The United States, Italy and Spain supplied acute and convalescent COVID-19 samples. Sample material is recorded as cDNA or gDNA derived from T cells, B-cell-depleted T cells, or PBMCs.

In the original workflow: Amplifying reference gene primers gave estimates of nucleated cell counts. The table came from immunoSEQ multiplex PCR; TCRdb's copy has only in-frame clones and leaves some out. V and J calls and clone size are as listed in that table; D and trimming were resolved from the DNA. The profile shows some 120,000 clones, approximately 84% of them singletons. The length of the CDR3 is 15 residues. Germline V gene data show CDR1 as SGHDT and CDR2 as YYEEEE. With 2 bases clipped from V and 6 bases from J, the junction kept 7 bases outside the gene matches. V gene TRBV5-6 combines with J gene TRBJ1-4; 7 bases map to TRBD1. Sequencing was done on a sample of peripheral blood. The receptor was derived from a human donor in a cohort sampled during active COVID-19. DNA for the CDR3: TGTGCCAGCAGCTTCCTCCGGGACAGTTATGAAAAACTGTTTTTT. This translates into CASSFLRDSYEKLFF.